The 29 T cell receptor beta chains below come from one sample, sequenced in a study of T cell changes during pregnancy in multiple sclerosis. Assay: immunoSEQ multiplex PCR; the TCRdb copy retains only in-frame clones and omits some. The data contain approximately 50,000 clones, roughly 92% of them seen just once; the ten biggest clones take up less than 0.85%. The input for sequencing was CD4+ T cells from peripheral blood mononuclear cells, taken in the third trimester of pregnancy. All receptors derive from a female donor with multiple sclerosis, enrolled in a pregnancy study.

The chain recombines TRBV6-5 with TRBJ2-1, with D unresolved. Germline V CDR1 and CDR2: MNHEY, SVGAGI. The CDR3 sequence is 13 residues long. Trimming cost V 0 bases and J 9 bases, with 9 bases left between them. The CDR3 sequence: CASSYSRHFEQFF. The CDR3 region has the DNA TGTGCCAGCAGTTACTCGAGACATTTTGAGCAGTTCTTC.

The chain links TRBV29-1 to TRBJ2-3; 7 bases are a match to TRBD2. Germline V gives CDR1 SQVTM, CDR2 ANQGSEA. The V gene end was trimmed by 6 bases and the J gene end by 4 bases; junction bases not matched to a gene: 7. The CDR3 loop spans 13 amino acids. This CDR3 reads CSVPGGSSDTQYF. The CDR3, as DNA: TGCAGCGTCCCCGGCGGGAGTTCAGATACGCAGTATTTT.

The CDR3 here is CASSSLAGGVPRQYF. The CDR3 DNA sequence: TGTGCCAGCAGCTCCCTCGCGGGAGGAGTTCCTAGGCAGTACTTC. The chain has TRBV28 and TRBJ2-7, with TRBD2 matching over 8 bases. This CDR3 has 15 amino acids. Germline CDR1 reads MDHEN; CDR2 reads SYDVKM. Trimming cost V 6 bases and J 9 bases; bases outside gene matches: 16. The entire variable domain, with the rest obtained from reference TRBV28 and TRBJ2-7, is as follows: DVKVTQSSRYLVKRTGEKVFLECVQDMDHENMFWYRQDPGLGLRLIYFSYDVKMKEKGDIPEGYSVSREKKERFSLILESASTNQTSMYLCASSSLAGGVPRQYFGPGTRLTVT.

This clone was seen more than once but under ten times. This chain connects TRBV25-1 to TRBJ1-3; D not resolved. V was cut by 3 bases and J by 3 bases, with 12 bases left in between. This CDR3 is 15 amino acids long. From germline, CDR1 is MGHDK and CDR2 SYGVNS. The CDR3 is CASSDEETFGNTIYF. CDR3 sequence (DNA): TGTGCCAGCAGTGATGAAGAGACATTTGGAAACACCATATATTTT.

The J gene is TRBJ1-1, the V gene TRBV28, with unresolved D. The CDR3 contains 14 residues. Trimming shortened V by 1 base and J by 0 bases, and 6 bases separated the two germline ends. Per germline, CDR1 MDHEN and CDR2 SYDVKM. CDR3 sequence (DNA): TGTGCCAGCAGTTTATATGACTTGAACACTGAAGCTTTCTTT. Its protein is CASSLYDLNTEAFF.

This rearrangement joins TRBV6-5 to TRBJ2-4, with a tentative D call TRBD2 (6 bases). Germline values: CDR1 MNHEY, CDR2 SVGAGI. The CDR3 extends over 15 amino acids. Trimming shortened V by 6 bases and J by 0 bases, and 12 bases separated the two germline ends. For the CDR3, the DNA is TGTGCCAGCAGGGCCTCGGGACTAGCCAAAAACATTCAGTACTTC. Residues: CASRASGLAKNIQYF.

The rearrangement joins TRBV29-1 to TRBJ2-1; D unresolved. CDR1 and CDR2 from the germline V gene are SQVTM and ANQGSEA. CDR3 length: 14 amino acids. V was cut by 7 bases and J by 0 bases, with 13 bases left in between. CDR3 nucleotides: TGCAGCGCCTTAGCCGGTAGCTCCTACAATGAGCAGTTCTTC. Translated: CSALAGSSYNEQFF.

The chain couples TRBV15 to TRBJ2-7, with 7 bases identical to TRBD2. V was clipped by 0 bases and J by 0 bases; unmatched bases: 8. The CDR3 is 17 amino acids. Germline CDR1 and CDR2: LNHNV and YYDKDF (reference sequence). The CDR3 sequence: CATSRDRGSGFSYEQYF. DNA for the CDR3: TGTGCCACCAGCAGAGATCGAGGTAGCGGGTTCTCCTACGAGCAGTACTTC.

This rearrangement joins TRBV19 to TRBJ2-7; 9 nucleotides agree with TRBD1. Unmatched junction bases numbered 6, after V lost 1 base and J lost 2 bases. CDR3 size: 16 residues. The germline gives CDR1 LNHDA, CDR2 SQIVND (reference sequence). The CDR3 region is CASSIAGTGSAYEQYF. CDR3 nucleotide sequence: TGTGCCAGTAGTATAGCTGGGACAGGGTCCGCCTACGAGCAGTACTTC.

CDR3 in DNA: TGTGCCAGTAGTAGCCTAGGCGCCGGGGAGCTGTTTTTT. Translation gives CASSSLGAGELFF. This chain joins TRBV19 and TRBJ2-2; D unresolved. This CDR3 comprises 13 residues. The V gene lost 4 bases and the J gene lost 6 bases, with 9 bases spanning the gap. Germline CDR1 is LNHDA and CDR2 is SQIVND (reference sequence).

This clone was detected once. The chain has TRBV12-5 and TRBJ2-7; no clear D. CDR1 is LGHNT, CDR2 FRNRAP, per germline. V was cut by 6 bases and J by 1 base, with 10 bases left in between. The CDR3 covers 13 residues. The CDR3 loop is CASGRSGSYEQYF. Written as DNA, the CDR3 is TGTGCTAGTGGGAGATCCGGGTCCTACGAGCAGTACTTC.

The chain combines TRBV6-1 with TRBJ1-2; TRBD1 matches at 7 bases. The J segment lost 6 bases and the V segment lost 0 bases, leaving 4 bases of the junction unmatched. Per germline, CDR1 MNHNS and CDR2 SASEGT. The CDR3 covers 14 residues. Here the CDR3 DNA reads TGTGCCAGCAGTGAAGCGCCCAGGGGGAATGGCTACACCTTC. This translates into CASSEAPRGNGYTF.

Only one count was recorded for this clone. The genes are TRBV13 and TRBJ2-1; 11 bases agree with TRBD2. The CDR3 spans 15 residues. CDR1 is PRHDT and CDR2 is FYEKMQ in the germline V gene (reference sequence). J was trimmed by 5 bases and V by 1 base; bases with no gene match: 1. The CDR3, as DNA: TGTGCCAGCAGCTTAGTACTAGCGGGGGACAATGAGCAGTTCTTC. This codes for CASSLVLAGDNEQFF.

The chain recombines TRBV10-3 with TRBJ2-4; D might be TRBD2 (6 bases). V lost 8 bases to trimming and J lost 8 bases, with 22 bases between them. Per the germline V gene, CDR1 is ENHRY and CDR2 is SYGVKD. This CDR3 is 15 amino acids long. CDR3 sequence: CAISGGPKRGYIQYF. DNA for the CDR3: TGTGCCATCTCGGGCGGGCCGAAACGGGGGTACATTCAGTACTTC.

Here the CDR3 DNA reads TGTGCCACCGACAGGGGCTCTGGAAACACCATATATTTT. Translation gives CATDRGSGNTIYF. The V call is TRBV19, the J call TRBJ1-3; 8 bases fit TRBD1. Germline loops: CDR1 LNHDA, CDR2 SQIVND (reference sequence). The junction had 2 bases not matched to a gene; V was cut back by 10 bases and J by 0 bases. CDR3 size: 13 residues. The full variable domain, in which reference TRBV19 and TRBJ1-3 provide the parts outside the CDR3, is DGGITQSPKYLFRKEGQNVTLSCEQNLNHDAMYWYRQDPGQGLRLIYYSQIVNDFQKGDIAEGYSVSREKKESFPLTVTSAQKNPTAFYLCATDRGSGNTIYFGEGSWLTVV.

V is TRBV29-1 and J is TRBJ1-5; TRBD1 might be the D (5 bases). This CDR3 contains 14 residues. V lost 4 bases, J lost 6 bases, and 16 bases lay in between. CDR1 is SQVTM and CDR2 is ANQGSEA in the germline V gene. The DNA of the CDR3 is TGCAGCGTTGCCGGGCCAGGGATTCTTCAGCCCCAGCATTTT. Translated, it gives CSVAGPGILQPQHF.

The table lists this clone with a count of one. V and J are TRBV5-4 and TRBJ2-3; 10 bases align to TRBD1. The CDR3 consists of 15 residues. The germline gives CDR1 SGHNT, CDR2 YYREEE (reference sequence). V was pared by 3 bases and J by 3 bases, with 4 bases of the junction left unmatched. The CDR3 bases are TGTGCCAGCAGCTCCGACAGGGGGCGGACAGATACGCAGTATTTT. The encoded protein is CASSSDRGRTDTQYF.

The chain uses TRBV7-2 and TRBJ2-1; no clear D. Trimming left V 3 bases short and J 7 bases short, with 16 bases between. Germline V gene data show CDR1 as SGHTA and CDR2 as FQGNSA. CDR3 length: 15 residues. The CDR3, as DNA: TGTGCCAGCAGCTTCGAGGCTACCCGACCGAATGAGCAGTTCTTC. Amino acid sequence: CASSFEATRPNEQFF.

In nucleotides, the CDR3 is TGTGCCAGCAGCCAGCCGGGTCGCACAGATACGCAGTATTTT. This translates into CASSQPGRTDTQYF. The chain carries TRBV5-6 and TRBJ2-3; D gene unclear. Germline CDR1 reads SGHDT; CDR2 reads YYEEEE. V lost 4 bases and J 1 base, leaving 10 bases between the germline ends. CDR3 length: 14 residues.

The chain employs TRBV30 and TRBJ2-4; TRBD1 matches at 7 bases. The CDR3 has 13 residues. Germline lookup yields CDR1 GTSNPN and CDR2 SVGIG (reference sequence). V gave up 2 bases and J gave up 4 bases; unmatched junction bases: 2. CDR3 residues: CAWSRDRKNIQYF. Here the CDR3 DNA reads TGTGCCTGGAGTCGGGACAGAAAAAACATTCAGTACTTC.

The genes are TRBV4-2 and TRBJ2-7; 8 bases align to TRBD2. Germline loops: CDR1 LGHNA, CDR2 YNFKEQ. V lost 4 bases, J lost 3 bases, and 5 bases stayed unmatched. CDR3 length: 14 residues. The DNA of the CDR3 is TGTGCCAGCAGCCCCCCCGGGAGGGTCTACGAGCAGTACTTC. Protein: CASSPPGRVYEQYF.

As DNA, the CDR3 is TGTGCCAGTAGTACGACAGGGAAGAGGCGGTACTTC. Its translation is CASSTTGKRRYF. This sequence joins TRBV19 and TRBJ2-7; 7 nucleotides line up with TRBD1. In germline, CDR1 is LNHDA, CDR2 SQIVND (reference sequence). This CDR3 comprises 12 residues. J lost 12 bases, V lost 4 bases, and 9 bases had no gene match.

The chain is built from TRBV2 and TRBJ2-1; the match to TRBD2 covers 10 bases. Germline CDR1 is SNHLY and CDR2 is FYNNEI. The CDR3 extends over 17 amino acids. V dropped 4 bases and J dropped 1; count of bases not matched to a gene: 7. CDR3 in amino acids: CASSGDRAGGSYNEQFF. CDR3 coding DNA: TGTGCCAGCAGTGGTGATCGAGCGGGAGGGTCCTACAATGAGCAGTTCTTC.

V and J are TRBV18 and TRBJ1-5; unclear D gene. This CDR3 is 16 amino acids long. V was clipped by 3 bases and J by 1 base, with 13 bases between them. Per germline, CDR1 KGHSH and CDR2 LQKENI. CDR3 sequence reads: CASSPRELRSNQPQHF. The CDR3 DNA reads TGTGCCAGCTCACCGAGAGAACTAAGAAGCAATCAGCCCCAGCATTTT.

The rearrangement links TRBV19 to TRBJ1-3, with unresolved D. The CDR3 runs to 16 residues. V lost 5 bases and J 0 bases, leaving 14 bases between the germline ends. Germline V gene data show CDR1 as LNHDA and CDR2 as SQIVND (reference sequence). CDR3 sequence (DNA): TGTGCCAGTAGTTTCGGCCAGACTACCTCTGGAAACACCATATATTTT. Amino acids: CASSFGQTTSGNTIYF.

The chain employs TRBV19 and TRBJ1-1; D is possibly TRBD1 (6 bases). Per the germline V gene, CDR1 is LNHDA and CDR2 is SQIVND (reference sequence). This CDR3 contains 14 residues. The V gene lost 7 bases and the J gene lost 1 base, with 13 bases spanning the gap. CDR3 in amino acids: CASTLGATNTEAFF. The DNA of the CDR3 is TGTGCCAGTACTCTGGGGGCGACGAACACTGAAGCTTTCTTT. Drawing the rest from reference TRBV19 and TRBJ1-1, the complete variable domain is DGGITQSPKYLFRKEGQNVTLSCEQNLNHDAMYWYRQDPGQGLRLIYYSQIVNDFQKGDIAEGYSVSREKKESFPLTVTSAQKNPTAFYLCASTLGATNTEAFFGQGTRLTVV.

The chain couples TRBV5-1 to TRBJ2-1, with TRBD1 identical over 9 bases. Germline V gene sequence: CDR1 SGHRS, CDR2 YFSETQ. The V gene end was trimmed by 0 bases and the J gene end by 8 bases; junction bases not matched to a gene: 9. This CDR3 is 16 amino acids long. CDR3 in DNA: TGCGCCAGCAGCTTGGAAACAGGGGGCGCCTCCCATGAGCAGTTCTTC. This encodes CASSLETGGASHEQFF.

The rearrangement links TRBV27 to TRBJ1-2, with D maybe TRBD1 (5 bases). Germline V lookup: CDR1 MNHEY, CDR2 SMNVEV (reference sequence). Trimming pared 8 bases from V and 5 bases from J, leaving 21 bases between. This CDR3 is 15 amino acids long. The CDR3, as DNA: TGTGCCAGCGCGACGCGTCGGGGGGTCACGTATGGCTACACCTTC. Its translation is CASATRRGVTYGYTF.

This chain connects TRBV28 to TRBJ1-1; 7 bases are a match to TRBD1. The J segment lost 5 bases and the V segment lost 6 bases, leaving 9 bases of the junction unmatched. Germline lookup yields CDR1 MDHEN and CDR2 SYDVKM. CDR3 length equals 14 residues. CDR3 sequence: CASSPRQGGTEAFF. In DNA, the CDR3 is TGTGCCAGCAGCCCCAGACAGGGCGGGACTGAAGCTTTCTTT.